What follows are 3 T cell receptor beta chains derived from one specimen sequenced in a study of blood T cell repertoires in COVID-19. The assay was immunoSEQ multiplex PCR, and TCRdb's table has in-frame clones only and misses some. The profile covers just over 75,000 clones, with 65% to 85% appearing a single time and roughly 4% taken by the ten largest. Sample: peripheral blood. These receptors all stem from a man between 50 and 59 years old with acute or convalescent COVID-19.

This clone was observed a handful of times. V and J are TRBV5-6 and TRBJ1-1; D uncertain. This CDR3 has 12 amino acids. CDR1 is SGHDT, CDR2 YYEEEE, per germline. V lost 0 bases, J lost 8 bases, and 8 bases lay in between. DNA for the CDR3: TGTGCCAGCAGCTTGGGCGGGCTGGAAGCTTTCTTT. It is translated as CASSLGGLEAFF.

The CDR3 reads CASSWTTPNTGELFF. The CDR3 region has the DNA TGTGCCAGCAGCTGGACTACCCCGAACACCGGGGAGCTGTTTTTT. The gene calls are TRBV7-2 and TRBJ2-2, with TRBD2 as a possible D gene (6 bases). This CDR3 has 15 amino acids. Germline V CDR1 and CDR2: SGHTA, FQGNSA. The V end lost 4 bases, the J end lost 0 bases, and 9 bases lay between the germline ends.

The chain combines TRBV19 with TRBJ1-1; 10 bases align to TRBD1. V lost 0 bases, J lost 7 bases, and 2 bases stayed unmatched. The CDR3 runs to 14 residues. Per germline, CDR1 LNHDA and CDR2 SQIVND (reference sequence). The CDR3 loop reads CASSIEGDRGEAFF. The CDR3 DNA is TGTGCCAGTAGTATAGAGGGGGACAGGGGTGAAGCTTTCTTT.